Given below is one T cell receptor (beta chain) in context. The data were obtained in a study of blood T cell repertoires in COVID-19. TCRdb's table, derived via immunoSEQ multiplex PCR, lists solely in-frame clones and lacks some. The sample contains 100,000 to 150,000 clones, approximately 85% of which appear only once. Germline trimming cut 3 bases from V and 2 bases from J; bases unmatched to any gene: 7. Germline V gene sequence: CDR1 SGHNT, CDR2 YYREEE (reference sequence). The CDR3 sequence is 15 residues long. This chain links TRBV5-4 with TRBJ2-7, with 8 bases that match TRBD2. Sequencing was performed on peripheral blood. The sequence derives from a woman of 80 years or more with COVID-19, enrolled during active disease. CDR3 residues: CASSSTSALPYEQYF. CDR3 coding DNA: TGTGCCAGCAGCTCGACTAGCGCGCTTCCCTACGAGCAGTACTTC. The variable domain in full, completed from reference TRBV5-4 and TRBJ2-7, reads ETGVTQSPTHLIKTRGQQVTLRCSSQSGHNTVSWYQQALGQGPQFIFQYYREEENGRGNFPPRFSGLQFPNYSSELNVNALELDDSALYLCASSSTSALPYEQYFGPGTRLTVT.